The sequence of this TCR beta chain was determined in a study of T cell responses to AZD1222 COVID-19 vaccine. Some clones are missing from TCRdb's copy, which holds only in-frame ones; the method was immunoSEQ multiplex PCR. The data show roughly 130,000 clones, about 93% seen once. This CDR3 contains 14 residues. Germline V gives CDR1 SGHVS, CDR2 FQNEAQ. Losses at the gene ends were 7 bases for V and 4 bases for J; bases not matched to a gene: 2. The source is an adult in good health. This specimen consisted of peripheral blood, obtained on day 0 of AZD1222 vaccination. The genes are TRBV7-8 and TRBJ2-2; 11 bases fit TRBD2. The CDR3 DNA sequence: TGTGCCAGCAAACTAGCGGGAGTCACCGGGGAGCTGTTTTTT. Translation: CASKLAGVTGELFF.